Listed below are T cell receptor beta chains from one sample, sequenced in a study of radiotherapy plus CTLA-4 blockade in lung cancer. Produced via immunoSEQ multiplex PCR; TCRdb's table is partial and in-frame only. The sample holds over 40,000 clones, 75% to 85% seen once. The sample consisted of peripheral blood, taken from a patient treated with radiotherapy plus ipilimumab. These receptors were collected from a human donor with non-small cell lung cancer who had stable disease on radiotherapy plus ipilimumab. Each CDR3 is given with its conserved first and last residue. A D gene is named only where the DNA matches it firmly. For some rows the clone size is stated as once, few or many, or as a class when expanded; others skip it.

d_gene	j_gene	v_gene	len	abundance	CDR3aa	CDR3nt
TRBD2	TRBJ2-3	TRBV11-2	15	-	CASSRERETTDTQYF	TGTGCCAGCAGCCGGGAGCGGGAGACCACAGATACGCAGTATTTT
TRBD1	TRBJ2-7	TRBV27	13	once	CASRRQDRVEQYF	TGTGCCAGCAGACGCCAGGACAGGGTCGAGCAGTACTTC
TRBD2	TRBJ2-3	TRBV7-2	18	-	CASSLWTSGRGGTDTQYF	TGTGCCAGCAGCTTATGGACTAGCGGGAGAGGGGGCACAGATACGCAGTATTTT
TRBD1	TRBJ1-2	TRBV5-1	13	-	CASSPGQDYGYTF	TGCGCCAGCAGCCCTGGACAGGACTATGGCTACACCTTC
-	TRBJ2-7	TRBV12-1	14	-	CASSALQGTREQYF	TGTGCCAGCAGCGCATTACAGGGGACTCGCGAGCAGTACTTC
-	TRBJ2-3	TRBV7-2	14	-	CASSRSGRTDTQYF	TGTGCCAGCAGCCGTAGCGGCCGCACAGATACGCAGTATTTT
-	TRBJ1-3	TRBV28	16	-	CASSPRRGSSGNTIYF	TGTGCCAGCAGTCCCAGACGGGGGAGCTCTGGAAACACCATATATTTT
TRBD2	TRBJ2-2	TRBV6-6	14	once	CASSRDYNTGELFF	TGTGCCAGCAGCCGGGACTATAACACCGGGGAGCTGTTTTTT
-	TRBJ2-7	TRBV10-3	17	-	CAISDPGAGQPPYEQYF	TGTGCCATCAGTGATCCGGGGGCGGGACAGCCCCCCTACGAGCAGTACTTC
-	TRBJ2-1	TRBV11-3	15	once	CASSLGGTQYNEQFF	TGTGCCAGCAGCTTGGGCGGGACCCAATACAATGAGCAGTTCTTC
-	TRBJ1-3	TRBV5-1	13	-	CASRLGEANTIYF	TGCGCCAGCAGGTTAGGGGAGGCGAACACCATATATTTT
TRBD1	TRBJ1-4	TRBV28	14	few	CASSLGQGPRKLFF	TGTGCCAGCAGTTTGGGACAGGGACCTCGAAAACTGTTTTTT
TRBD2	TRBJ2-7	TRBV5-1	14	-	CASSLWGAGGKQYF	TGCGCCAGCAGCTTGTGGGGGGCGGGAGGGAAGCAGTACTTC
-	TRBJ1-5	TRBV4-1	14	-	CASSQDSRDQPQHF	TGCGCCAGCAGCCAAGATTCCAGGGATCAGCCCCAGCATTTT
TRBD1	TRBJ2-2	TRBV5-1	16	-	CASSLGRDRVTGELFF	TGCGCCAGCAGCTTGGGCCGGGACAGAGTAACCGGGGAGCTGTTTTTT
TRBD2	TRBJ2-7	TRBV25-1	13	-	CASSAGGGYEQYF	TGTGCCAGCAGTGCGGGGGGGGGCTACGAGCAGTACTTC
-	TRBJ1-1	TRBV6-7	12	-	CASKSRNTEAFF	TGTGCCAGCAAGAGTAGGAACACTGAAGCTTTCTTT
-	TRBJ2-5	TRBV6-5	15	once	CASSYSRQGQETQYF	TGTGCCAGCAGTTACTCGAGGCAGGGCCAAGAGACCCAGTACTTC
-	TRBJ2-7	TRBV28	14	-	CASRRTGSSYEQYF	TGTGCCAGCAGAAGGACGGGAAGCTCCTACGAGCAGTACTTC
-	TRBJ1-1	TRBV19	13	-	CATNPDSGTEAFF	TGTGCCACAAACCCCGACAGTGGCACTGAAGCTTTCTTT
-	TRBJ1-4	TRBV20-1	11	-	CSALKGEKLFF	TGCAGTGCTCTGAAGGGGGAAAAACTGTTTTTT
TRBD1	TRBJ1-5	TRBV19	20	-	CASSTVPGQRLPYSDQPQHF	TGTGCCAGTAGTACGGTACCGGGACAGCGCCTTCCTTATTCGGATCAGCCCCAGCATTTT
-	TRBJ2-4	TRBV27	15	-	CASSSGEADKNIQYF	TGTGCCAGCAGTTCTGGAGAGGCGGACAAAAACATTCAGTACTTC
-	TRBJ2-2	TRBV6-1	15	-	CASKVSGGTTGELFF	TGTGCCAGCAAGGTGTCAGGGGGGACCACCGGGGAGCTGTTTTTT
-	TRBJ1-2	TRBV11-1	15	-	CASSDPSSAFYGYTF	TGTGCCAGCAGCGATCCCTCTAGTGCATTCTATGGCTACACCTTC